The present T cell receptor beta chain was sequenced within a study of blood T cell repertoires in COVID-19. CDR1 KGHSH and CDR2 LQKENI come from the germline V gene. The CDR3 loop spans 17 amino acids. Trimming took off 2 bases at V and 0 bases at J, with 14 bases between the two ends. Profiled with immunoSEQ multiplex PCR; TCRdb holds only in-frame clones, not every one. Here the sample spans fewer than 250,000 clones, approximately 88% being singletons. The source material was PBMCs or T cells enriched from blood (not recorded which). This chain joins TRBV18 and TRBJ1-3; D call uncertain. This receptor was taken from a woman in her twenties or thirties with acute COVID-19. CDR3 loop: CASSPERPRFSGNTIYF. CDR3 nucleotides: TGTGCCAGCTCACCAGAGCGCCCACGGTTCTCTGGAAACACCATATATTTT. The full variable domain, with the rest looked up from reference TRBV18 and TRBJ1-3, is NAGVMQNPRHLVRRRGQEARLRCSPMKGHSHVYWYRQLPEEGLKFMVYLQKENIIDESGMPKERFSAEFPKEGPSILRIQQVVRGDSAAYFCASSPERPRFSGNTIYFGEGSWLTVV.